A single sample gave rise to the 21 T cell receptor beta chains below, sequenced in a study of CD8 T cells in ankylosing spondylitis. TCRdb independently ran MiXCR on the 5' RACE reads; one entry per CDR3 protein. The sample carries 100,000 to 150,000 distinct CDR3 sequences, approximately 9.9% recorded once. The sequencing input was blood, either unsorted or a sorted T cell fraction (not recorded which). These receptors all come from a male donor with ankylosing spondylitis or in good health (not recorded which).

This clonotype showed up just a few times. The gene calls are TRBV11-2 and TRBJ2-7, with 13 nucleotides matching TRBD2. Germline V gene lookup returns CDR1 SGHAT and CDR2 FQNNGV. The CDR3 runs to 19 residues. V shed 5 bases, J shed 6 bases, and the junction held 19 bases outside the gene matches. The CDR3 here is CASSRSGRTRLAGGSEQYF. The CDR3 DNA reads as TGTGCCAGCAGCCGCTCCGGTCGGACGCGACTAGCGGGGGGCTCCGAGCAGTACTTC.

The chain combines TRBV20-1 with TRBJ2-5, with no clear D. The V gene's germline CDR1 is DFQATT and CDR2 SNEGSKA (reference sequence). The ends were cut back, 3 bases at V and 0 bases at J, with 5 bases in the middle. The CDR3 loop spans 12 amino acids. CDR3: CSASWYQETQYF. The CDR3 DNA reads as TGCAGTGCTAGTTGGTACCAAGAGACCCAGTACTTC.

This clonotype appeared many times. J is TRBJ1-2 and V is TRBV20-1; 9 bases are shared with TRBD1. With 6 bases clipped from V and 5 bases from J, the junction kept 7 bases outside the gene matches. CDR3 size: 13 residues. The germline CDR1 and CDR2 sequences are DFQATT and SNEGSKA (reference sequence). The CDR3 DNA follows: TGCAGTGCCACGACAGGGGGTGTTTATGGCTACACCTTC. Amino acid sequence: CSATTGGVYGYTF.

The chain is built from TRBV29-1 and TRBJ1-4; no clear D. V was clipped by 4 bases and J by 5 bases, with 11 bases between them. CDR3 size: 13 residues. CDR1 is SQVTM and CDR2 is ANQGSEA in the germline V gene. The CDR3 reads CSVAATANEKLFF. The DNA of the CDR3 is TGCAGCGTTGCTGCGACGGCAAATGAAAAACTGTTTTTT.

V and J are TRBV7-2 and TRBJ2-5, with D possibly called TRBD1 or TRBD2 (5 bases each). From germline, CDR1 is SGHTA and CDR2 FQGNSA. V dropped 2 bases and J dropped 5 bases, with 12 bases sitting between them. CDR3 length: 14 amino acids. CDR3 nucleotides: TGTGCCAGCAGCTTATCAGGGAGCCACGAGACCCAGTACTTC. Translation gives CASSLSGSHETQYF.

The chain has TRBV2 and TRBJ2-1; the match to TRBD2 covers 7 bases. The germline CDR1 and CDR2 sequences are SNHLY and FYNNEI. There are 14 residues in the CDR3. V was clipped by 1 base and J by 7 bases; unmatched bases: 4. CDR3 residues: CASSEGGRGNEQFF. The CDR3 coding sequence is TGTGCCAGCAGTGAAGGCGGGAGAGGGAATGAGCAGTTCTTC.

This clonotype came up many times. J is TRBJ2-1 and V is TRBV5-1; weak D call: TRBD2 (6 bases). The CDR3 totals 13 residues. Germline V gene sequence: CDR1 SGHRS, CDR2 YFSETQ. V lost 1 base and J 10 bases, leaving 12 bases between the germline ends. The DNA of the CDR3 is TGCGCCAGCAGCTTGATGGCGGGGAGCGAGCAGTTCTTC. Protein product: CASSLMAGSEQFF.

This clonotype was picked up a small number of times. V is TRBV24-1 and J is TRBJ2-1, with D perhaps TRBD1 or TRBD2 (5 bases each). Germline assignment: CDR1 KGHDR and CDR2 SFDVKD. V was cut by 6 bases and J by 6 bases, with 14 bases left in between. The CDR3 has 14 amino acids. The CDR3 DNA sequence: TGTGCCACCAGTCGAGGGGCTAGGCGCAATGAGCAGTTCTTC. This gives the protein CATSRGARRNEQFF.

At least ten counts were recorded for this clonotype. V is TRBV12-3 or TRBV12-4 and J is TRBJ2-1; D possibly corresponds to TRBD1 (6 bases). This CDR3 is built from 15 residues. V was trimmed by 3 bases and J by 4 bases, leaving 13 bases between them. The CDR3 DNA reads TGTGCCAGCAGTTTCGGCAGGGGCTTTTACAATGAGCAGTTCTTC. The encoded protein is CASSFGRGFYNEQFF.

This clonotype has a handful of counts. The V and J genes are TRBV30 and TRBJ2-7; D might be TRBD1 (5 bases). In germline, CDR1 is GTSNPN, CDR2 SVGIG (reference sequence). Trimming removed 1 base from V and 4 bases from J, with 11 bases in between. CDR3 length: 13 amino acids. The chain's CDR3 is CAWSAGLRYEQYF. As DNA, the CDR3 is TGTGCCTGGAGTGCAGGGTTGAGGTACGAGCAGTACTTC.

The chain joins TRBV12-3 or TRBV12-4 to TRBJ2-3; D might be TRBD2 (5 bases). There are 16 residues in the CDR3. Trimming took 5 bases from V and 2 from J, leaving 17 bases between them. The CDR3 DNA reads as TGTGCCAGCAGTCCGCAAGCGGCCGGGTACACAGATACGCAGTATTTT. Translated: CASSPQAAGYTDTQYF.

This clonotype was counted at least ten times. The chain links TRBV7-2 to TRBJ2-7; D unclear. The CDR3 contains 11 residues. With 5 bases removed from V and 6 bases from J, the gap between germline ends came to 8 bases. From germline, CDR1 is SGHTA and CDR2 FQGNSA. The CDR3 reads CASSRSSEQYF. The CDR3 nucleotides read TGTGCCAGCAGCCGTAGTAGCGAGCAGTACTTC.

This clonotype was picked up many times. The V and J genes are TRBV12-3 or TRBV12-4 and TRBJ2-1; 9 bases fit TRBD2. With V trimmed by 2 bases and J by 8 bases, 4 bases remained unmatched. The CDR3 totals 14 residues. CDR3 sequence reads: CASSLLAGFDEQFF. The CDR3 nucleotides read TGTGCCAGCAGTTTACTAGCGGGATTCGATGAGCAGTTCTTC.

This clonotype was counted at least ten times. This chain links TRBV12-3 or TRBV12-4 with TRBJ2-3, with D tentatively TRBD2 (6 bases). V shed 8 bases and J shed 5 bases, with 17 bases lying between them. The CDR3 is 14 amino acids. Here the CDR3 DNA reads TGTGCCAGCCGTCCTACGGGAGTGGGAGATACGCAGTATTTT. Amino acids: CASRPTGVGDTQYF.

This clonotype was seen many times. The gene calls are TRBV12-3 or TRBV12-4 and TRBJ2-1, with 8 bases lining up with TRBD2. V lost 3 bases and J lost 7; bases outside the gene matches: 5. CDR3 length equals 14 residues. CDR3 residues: CASSLAIAGNEQFF. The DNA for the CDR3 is TGTGCCAGCAGTTTGGCGATAGCGGGAAATGAGCAGTTCTTC.

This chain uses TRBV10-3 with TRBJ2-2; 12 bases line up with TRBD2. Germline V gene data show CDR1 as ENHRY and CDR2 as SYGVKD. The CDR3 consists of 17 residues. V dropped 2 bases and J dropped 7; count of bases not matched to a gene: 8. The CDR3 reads CAISEGSTSGRGGELFF. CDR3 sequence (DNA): TGTGCCATCAGTGAGGGTTCGACTAGCGGGAGAGGCGGGGAGCTGTTTTTT.

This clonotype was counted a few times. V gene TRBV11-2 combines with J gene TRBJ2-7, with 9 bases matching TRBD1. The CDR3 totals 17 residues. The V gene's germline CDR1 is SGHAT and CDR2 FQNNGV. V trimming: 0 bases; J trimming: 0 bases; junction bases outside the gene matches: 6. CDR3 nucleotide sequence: TGTGCCAGCAGCTTAGACACCCGACAGGGGGTCTCCTACGAGCAGTACTTC. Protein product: CASSLDTRQGVSYEQYF.

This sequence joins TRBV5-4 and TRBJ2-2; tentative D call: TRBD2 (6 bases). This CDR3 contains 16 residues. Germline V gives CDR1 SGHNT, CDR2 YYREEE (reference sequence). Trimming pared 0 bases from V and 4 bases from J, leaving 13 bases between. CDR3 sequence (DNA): TGTGCCAGCAGCTTGGGAGGGACTCCTAGCACCGGGGAGCTGTTTTTT. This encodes CASSLGGTPSTGELFF.

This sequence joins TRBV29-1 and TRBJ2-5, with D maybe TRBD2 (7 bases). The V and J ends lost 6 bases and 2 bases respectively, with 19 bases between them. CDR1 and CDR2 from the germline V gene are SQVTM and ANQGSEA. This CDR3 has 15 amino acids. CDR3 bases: TGCAGCGTCAGGAGGGCGGGGGCGGGTCAAGAGACCCAGTACTTC. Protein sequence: CSVRRAGAGQETQYF.

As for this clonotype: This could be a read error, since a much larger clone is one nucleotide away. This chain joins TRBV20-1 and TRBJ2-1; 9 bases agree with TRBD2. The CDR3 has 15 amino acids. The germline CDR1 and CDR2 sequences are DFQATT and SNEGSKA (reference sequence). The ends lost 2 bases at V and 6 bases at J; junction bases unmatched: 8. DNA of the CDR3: TGCAGTGCTAGACCAACGACTAGCGGAATCAATGAGCAGTTCTTC. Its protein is CSARPTTSGINEQFF.

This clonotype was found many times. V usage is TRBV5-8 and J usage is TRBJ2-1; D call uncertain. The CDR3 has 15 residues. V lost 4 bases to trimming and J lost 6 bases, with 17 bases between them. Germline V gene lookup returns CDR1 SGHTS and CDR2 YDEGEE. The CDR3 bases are TGTGCCAGCAGCCAGAACCCAAGTCTCTCCAATGAGCAGTTCTTC. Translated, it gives CASSQNPSLSNEQFF. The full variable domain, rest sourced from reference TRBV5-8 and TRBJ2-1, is EAGVTQSPTHLIKTRGQQATLRCSPISGHTSVYWYQQALGLGLQFLLWYDEGEERNRGNFPPRFSGRQFPNYSSELNVNALELEDSALYLCASSQNPSLSNEQFFGPGTRLTVL.